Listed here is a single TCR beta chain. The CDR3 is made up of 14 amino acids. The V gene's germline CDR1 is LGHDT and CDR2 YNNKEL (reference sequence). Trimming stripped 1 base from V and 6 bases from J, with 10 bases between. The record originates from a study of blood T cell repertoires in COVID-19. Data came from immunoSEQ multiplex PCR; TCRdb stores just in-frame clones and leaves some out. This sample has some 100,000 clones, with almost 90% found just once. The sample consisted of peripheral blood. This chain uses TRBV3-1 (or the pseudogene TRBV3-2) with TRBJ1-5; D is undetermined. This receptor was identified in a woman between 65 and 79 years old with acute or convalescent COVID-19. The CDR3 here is CASSQALAGQPQHF. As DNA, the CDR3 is TGTGCCAGCAGCCAAGCATTAGCTGGTCAGCCCCAGCATTTT.